This TCR beta chain was captured by sequencing in a study of blood T cell repertoires in COVID-19. Study information: The samples span acute and convalescent COVID-19 from the United States, Italy and Spain. The analysed material was cDNA or gDNA that came from T cells, B-cell-depleted T cells, or PBMCs.

CDR3 size: 11 residues. Per the authors' pipeline: Amplified reference gene primers provided the basis for estimating nucleated cell counts. Profiling relied on immunoSEQ multiplex PCR, and the TCRdb table lists in-frame clones only, not all of them. From that table come the V and J calls and clone size; the DNA was used to work out D and trimming. The table lists about 120,000 clones, about 85% of them singletons. The chain combines TRBV21-1 with TRBJ2-7; TRBD1 is the table's D call and was not checked against the DNA. TRBV21-1 is a listed pseudogene. Material: peripheral blood. This TCR came from a man older than 75 with active or convalescent COVID-19. CDR3 loop: CASSKLSEQYF. The DNA for the CDR3 is TGTGCCAGCAGCAAACTCAGCGAGCAGTACTTC.